The 10 T cell receptor beta chains in this list originate from one sample, sequenced in a study of control samples from healthy donors and cancer patients. Sequencing was performed with immunoSEQ multiplex PCR; in TCRdb, only in-frame clones are kept and a portion is missing. This sample has approximately 90,000 clones, with 65% to 85% found just once. Source material: PBMCs. Every receptor here comes from a man between 65 and 79 years old with lung cancer.

This clone was found once. The V and J genes are TRBV7-9 and TRBJ2-6; D is unclear. This CDR3 is built from 17 residues. The V end lost 2 bases, the J end lost 0 bases, and 11 bases lay between the germline ends. Germline-derived CDR1 and CDR2 are SEHNR and FQNEAQ (reference sequence). The CDR3 sequence is CASSLPGRSSGANVLTF. The CDR3 region has the DNA TGTGCCAGCAGCTTACCAGGCAGGAGCTCTGGGGCCAACGTCCTGACTTTC.

The chain is built from TRBV5-1 and TRBJ1-5; D is possibly TRBD1 (5 bases). V lost 4 bases and J 4 bases, leaving 12 bases between the germline ends. This CDR3 has 14 amino acids. Per germline, CDR1 SGHRS and CDR2 YFSETQ. The CDR3 nucleotides are TGCGCCAGCAGCCGGGTGCCAGGGAATCAGCCCCAGCATTTT. Its protein product is CASSRVPGNQPQHF.

This chain links TRBV27 with TRBJ1-2, with 8 nucleotides matching TRBD1. The germline V gene encodes CDR1 MNHEY and CDR2 SMNVEV (reference sequence). The CDR3 contains 18 residues. V lost 8 bases, J lost 7 bases, and 24 bases stayed unmatched. The DNA for the CDR3 is TGTGCCAGCGGACCCGGGCAGGGGGCCCCGGCGCGTTTTGGTGGCTACACCTTC. Residues: CASGPGQGAPARFGGYTF.

V usage is TRBV6-1 and J usage is TRBJ2-3; 8 positions match TRBD2. CDR3 length: 17 amino acids. CDR1 and CDR2 (germline): MNHNS, SASEGT. V lost 3 bases and J lost 3; bases outside the gene matches: 11. The CDR3: CASSDLRGGGGTDTQYF. The DNA for the CDR3 is TGTGCCAGCAGTGATCTACGGGGTGGCGGGGGGACAGATACGCAGTATTTT.

The rearrangement links TRBV12-5 to TRBJ1-5; 9 bases align to TRBD1. This CDR3 comprises 15 residues. With V trimmed by 5 bases and J by 1 base, 3 bases remained unmatched. The germline V gene encodes CDR1 LGHNT and CDR2 FRNRAP. The CDR3 region is CASGGTGRSNQPQHF. The DNA of the CDR3 is TGTGCTAGTGGTGGGACAGGGCGGAGCAATCAGCCCCAGCATTTT.

This sequence joins TRBV12-3 or TRBV12-4 and TRBJ1-1; D gene unclear. The CDR3 is 13 residues long. The germline V and J ends were trimmed by 8 bases and 4 bases, with 14 bases remaining between them. CDR3 residues: CASGVNPLTEAFF. Here the CDR3 DNA reads TGTGCCAGCGGGGTCAACCCTCTCACTGAAGCTTTCTTT.

This clone was picked up a small number of times. The chain employs TRBV10-3 and TRBJ2-2; D unclear. CDR1 ENHRY and CDR2 SYGVKD come from the germline V gene. Trimming cost V 3 bases and J 7 bases, with 9 bases left between them. This CDR3 has 13 residues. CDR3 sequence: CAISDNGFGELFF. As DNA, the CDR3 is TGTGCCATCAGTGATAATGGTTTCGGGGAGCTGTTTTTT.

The chain employs TRBV24-1 and TRBJ2-3; possibly TRBD2 for D (6 bases). The CDR3 loop spans 15 amino acids. Germline V CDR1 and CDR2: KGHDR, SFDVKD. V dropped 3 bases and J dropped 5 bases, with 14 bases sitting between them. The CDR3 bases are TGTGCCACCAGTGATGCGGGGCTTGGGGAAGATACGCAGTATTTT. This codes for CATSDAGLGEDTQYF.

The chain carries TRBV9 and TRBJ2-1; no clear D. Germline CDR1 SGDLS, CDR2 YYNGEE. The germline V and J ends were trimmed by 3 bases and 9 bases, with 7 bases remaining between them. The CDR3 sequence is 11 residues long. The CDR3 region is CASSAFTEQFF. The DNA for the CDR3 is TGTGCCAGCAGCGCCTTTACTGAGCAGTTCTTC.

The chain combines TRBV11-3 with TRBJ1-2, with 9 bases fitting TRBD1. This CDR3 has 16 residues. Germline lookup yields CDR1 SGHNT and CDR2 YENEEA. The junction had 9 bases not matched to a gene; V was cut back by 6 bases and J by 1 base. The CDR3 protein is CASSPRQGDFNYGYTF. The CDR3 DNA follows: TGTGCCAGCAGTCCCAGACAGGGGGATTTTAACTATGGCTACACCTTC. Full variable domain (missing parts from reference TRBV11-3 and TRBJ1-2): EAGVVQSPRYKIIEKKQPVAFWCNPISGHNTLYWYLQNLGQGPELLIRYENEEAVDDSQLPKDRFSAERLKGVDSTLKIQPAELGDSAVYLCASSPRQGDFNYGYTFGSGTRLTVV.